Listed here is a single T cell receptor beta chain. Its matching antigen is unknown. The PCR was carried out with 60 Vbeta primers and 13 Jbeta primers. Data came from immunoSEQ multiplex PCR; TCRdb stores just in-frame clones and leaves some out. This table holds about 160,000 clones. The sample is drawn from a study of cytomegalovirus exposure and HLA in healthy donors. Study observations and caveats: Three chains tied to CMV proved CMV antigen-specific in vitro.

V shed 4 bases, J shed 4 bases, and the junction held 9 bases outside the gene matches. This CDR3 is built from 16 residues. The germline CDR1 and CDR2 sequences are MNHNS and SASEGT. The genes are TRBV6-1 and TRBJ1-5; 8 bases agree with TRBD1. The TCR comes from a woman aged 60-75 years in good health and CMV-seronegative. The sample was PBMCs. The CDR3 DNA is TGTGCCAGCAGTGTCTCATGGACAGGGATTAATCAGCCCCAGCATTTT. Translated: CASSVSWTGINQPQHF.